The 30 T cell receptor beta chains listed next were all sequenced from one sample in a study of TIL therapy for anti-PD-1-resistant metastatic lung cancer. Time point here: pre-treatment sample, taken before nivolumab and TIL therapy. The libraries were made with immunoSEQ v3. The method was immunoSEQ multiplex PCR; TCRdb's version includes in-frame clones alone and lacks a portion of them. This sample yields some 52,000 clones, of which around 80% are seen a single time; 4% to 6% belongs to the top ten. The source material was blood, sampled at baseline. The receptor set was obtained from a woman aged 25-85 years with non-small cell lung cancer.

As DNA, the CDR3 is TGTGCCAGCAGCTTAGCGGGGGGGAACAATGAGCAGTTCTTC. The encoded protein is CASSLAGGNNEQFF. The chain is built from TRBV13 and TRBJ2-1, with 8 bases lining up with TRBD2. This CDR3 comprises 14 residues. Germline CDR1 and CDR2: PRHDT and FYEKMQ (reference sequence). The J segment lost 5 bases and the V segment lost 1 base, leaving 1 base of the junction unmatched.

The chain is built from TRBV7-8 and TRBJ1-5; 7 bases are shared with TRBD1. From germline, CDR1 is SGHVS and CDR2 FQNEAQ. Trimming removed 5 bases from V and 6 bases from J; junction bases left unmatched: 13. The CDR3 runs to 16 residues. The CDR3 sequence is CASSLRGGGRGQPQHF. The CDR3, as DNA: TGTGCCAGCAGCCTCCGGGGAGGGGGCAGAGGTCAGCCCCAGCATTTT.

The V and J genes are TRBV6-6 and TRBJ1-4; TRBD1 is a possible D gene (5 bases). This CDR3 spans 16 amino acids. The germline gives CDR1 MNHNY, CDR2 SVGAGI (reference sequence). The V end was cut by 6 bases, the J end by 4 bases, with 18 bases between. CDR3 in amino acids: CASRRLGVGDNEKLFF. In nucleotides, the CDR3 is TGTGCCAGCAGGCGACTGGGAGTGGGGGATAATGAAAAACTGTTTTTT.

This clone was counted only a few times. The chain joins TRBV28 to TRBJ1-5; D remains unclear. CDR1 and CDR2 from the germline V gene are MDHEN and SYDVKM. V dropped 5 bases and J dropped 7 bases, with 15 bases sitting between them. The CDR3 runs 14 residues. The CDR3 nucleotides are TGTGCCAGCAGTGGGTGGAGTACAAAACAGCCCCAGCATTTT. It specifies CASSGWSTKQPQHF.

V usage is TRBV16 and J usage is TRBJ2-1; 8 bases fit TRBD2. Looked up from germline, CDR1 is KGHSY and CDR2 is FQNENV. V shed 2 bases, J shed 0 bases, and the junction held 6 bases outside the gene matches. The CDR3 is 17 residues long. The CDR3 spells CASSQAGTRSSYNEQFF. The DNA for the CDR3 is TGTGCCAGCAGCCAAGCCGGGACTAGGAGCTCCTACAATGAGCAGTTCTTC.

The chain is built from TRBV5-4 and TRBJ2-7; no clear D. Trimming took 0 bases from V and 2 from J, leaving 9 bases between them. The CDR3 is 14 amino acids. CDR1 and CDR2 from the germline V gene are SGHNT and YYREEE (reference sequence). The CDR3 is CASSLEPGTYEQYF. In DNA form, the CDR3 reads TGTGCCAGCAGCTTGGAGCCTGGTACCTACGAGCAGTACTTC.

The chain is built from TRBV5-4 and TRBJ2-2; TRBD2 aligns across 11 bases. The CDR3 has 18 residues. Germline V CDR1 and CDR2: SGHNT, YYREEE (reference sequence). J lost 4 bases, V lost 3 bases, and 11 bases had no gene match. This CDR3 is CASSSALGLADLTGELFF. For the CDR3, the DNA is TGTGCCAGCAGCTCCGCACTGGGACTAGCGGATCTCACCGGGGAGCTGTTTTTT.

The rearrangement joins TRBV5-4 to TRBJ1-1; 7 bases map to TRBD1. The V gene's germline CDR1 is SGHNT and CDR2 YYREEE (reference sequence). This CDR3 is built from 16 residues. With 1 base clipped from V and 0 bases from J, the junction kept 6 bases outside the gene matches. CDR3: CASSLWQGGMNTEAFF. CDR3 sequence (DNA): TGTGCCAGCAGCTTGTGGCAGGGGGGTATGAACACTGAAGCTTTCTTT. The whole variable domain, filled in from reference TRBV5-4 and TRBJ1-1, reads ETGVTQSPTHLIKTRGQQVTLRCSSQSGHNTVSWYQQALGQGPQFIFQYYREEENGRGNFPPRFSGLQFPNYSSELNVNALELDDSALYLCASSLWQGGMNTEAFFGQGTRLTVV.

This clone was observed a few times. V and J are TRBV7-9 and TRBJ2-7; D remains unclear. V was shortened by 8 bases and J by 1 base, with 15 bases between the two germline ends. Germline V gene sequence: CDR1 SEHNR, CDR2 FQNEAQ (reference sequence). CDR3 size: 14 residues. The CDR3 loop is CASSEAVTSYEQYF. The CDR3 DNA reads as TGTGCCAGCTCCGAAGCTGTTACTTCCTACGAGCAGTACTTC.

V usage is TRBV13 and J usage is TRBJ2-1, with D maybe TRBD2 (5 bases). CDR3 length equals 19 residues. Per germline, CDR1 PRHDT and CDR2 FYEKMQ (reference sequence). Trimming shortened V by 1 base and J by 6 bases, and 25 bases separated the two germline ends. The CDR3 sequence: CASSLARLDSDSTGNEQFF. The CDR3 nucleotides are TGTGCCAGCAGCTTAGCCCGGTTGGATAGCGATTCTACTGGCAATGAGCAGTTCTTC.

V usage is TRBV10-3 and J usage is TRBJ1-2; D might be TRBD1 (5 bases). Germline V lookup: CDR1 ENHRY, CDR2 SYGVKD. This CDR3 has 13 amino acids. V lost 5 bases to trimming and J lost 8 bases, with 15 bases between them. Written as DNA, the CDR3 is TGTGCCATCAGTCCAATTAATAGGGACGGCTACACCTTC. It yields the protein CAISPINRDGYTF.

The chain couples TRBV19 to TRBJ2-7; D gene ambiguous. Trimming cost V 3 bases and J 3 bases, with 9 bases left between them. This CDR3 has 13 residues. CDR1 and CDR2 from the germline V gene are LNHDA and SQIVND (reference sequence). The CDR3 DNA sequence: TGTGCCAGTAGTATCGGCAGGAACTACGAGCAGTACTTC. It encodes CASSIGRNYEQYF.

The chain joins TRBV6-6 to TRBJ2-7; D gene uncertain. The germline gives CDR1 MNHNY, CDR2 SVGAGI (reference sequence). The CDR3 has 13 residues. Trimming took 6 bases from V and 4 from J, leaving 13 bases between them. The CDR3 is CASSQRFPYEQYF. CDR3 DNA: TGTGCCAGCAGCCAAAGGTTCCCTTACGAGCAGTACTTC.

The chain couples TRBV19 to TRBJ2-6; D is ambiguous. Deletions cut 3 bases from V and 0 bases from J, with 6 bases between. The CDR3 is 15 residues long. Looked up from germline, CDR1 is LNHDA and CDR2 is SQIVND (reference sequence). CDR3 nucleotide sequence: TGTGCCAGTAGTATGAGACACTCTGGGGCCAACGTCCTGACTTTC. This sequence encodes CASSMRHSGANVLTF.

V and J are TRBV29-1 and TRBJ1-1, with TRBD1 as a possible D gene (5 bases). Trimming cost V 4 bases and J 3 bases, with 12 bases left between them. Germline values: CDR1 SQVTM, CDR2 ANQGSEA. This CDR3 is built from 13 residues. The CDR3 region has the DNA TGCAGCGTTGGTGGAGGGGCGGACACTGAAGCTTTCTTT. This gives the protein CSVGGGADTEAFF.

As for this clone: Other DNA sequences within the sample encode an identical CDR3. The CDR3 loop reads CASSPTLLNEKLFF. The CDR3 region has the DNA TGTGCCAGTAGCCCCACCTTACTTAATGAAAAACTGTTTTTT. The rearrangement links TRBV7-8 to TRBJ1-4; D not resolved. Germline V gene sequence: CDR1 SGHVS, CDR2 FQNEAQ. Trimming removed 9 bases at V and 4 bases at J, with 15 bases between. The CDR3 is 14 residues long.

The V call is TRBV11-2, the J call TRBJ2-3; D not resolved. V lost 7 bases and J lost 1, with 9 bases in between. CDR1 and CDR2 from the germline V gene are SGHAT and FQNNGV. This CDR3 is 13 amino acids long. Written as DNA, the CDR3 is TGTGCCAGCACGCCCTCTGGCACAGATACGCAGTATTTT. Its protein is CASTPSGTDTQYF.

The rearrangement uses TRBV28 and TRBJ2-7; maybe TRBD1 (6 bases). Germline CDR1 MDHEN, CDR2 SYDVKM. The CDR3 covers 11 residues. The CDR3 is CSTGTYYEQYF. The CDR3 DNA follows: TGTTCCACAGGGACCTATTACGAGCAGTACTTC. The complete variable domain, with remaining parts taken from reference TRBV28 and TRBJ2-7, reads DVKVTQSSRYLVKRTGEKVFLECVQDMDHENMFWYRQDPGLGLRLIYFSYDVKMKEKGDIPEGYSVSREKKERFSLILESASTNQTSMYLCSTGTYYEQYFGPGTRLTVT.

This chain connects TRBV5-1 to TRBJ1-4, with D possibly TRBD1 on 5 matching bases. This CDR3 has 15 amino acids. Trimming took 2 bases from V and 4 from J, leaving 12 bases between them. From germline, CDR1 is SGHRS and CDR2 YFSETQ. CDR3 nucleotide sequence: TGCGCCAGCAGCTTACGGCAGGGCGATAATGAAAAACTGTTTTTT. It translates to CASSLRQGDNEKLFF.

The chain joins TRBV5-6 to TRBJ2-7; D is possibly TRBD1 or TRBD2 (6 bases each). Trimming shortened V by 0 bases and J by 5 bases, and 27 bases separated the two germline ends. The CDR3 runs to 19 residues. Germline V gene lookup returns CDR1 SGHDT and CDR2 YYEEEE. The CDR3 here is CASSLESPGRGLVLNEQYF. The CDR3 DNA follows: TGTGCCAGCAGCTTGGAGTCCCCCGGACGGGGGCTTGTTTTGAACGAGCAGTACTTC.

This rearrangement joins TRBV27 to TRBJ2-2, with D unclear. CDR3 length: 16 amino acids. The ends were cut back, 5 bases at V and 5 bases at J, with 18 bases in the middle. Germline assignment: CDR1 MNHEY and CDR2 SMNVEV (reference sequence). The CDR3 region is CASSPTALTRTGELFF. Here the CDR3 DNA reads TGTGCCAGCAGTCCCACAGCACTAACGAGGACCGGGGAGCTGTTTTTT.

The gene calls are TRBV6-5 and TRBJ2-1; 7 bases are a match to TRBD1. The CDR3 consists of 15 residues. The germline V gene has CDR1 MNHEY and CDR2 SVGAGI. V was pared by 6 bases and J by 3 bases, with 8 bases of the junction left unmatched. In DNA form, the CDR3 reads TGTGCCAGCAGCGAGACGGGACAGTTCTACAATGAGCAGTTCTTC. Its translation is CASSETGQFYNEQFF.

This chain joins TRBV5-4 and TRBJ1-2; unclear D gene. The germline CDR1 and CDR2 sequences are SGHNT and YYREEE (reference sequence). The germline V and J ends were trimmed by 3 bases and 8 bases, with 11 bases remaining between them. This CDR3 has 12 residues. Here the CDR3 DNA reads TGTGCCAGCAGCTCGGGTTTAGCGGGCTACACCTTC. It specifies CASSSGLAGYTF.

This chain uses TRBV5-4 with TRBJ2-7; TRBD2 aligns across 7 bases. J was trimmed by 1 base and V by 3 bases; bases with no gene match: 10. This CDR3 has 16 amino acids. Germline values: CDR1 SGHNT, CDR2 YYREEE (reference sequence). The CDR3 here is CASSSYFRGGSYEQYF. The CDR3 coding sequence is TGTGCCAGCAGCTCCTACTTTAGGGGAGGGTCCTACGAGCAGTACTTC.

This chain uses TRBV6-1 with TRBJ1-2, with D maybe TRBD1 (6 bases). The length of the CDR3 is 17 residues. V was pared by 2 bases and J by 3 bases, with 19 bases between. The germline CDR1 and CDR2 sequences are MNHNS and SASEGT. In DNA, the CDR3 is TGTGCCAGCAGTGAACAACCTACCGGGACAAGCGACTATGGCTACACCTTC. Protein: CASSEQPTGTSDYGYTF.

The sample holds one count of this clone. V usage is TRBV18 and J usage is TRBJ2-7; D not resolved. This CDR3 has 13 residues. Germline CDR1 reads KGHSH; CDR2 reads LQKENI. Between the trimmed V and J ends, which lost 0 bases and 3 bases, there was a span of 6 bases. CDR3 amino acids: CASSPPANYEQYF. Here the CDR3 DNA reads TGTGCCAGCTCACCACCCGCAAACTACGAGCAGTACTTC. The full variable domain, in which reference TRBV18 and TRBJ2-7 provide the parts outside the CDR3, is NAGVMQNPRHLVRRRGQEARLRCSPMKGHSHVYWYRQLPEEGLKFMVYLQKENIIDESGMPKERFSAEFPKEGPSILRIQQVVRGDSAAYFCASSPPANYEQYFGPGTRLTVT.

DNA of the CDR3: TGTGCCAGCAGTTTCGATAGCGGACGAGAGACCCAGTACTTC. This sequence encodes CASSFDSGRETQYF. The V and J genes are TRBV28 and TRBJ2-5; possible D gene TRBD2, 6 bases. Germline-derived CDR1 and CDR2 are MDHEN and SYDVKM. The CDR3 is 14 residues long. Trimming removed 3 bases from V and 4 bases from J, with 12 bases in between.

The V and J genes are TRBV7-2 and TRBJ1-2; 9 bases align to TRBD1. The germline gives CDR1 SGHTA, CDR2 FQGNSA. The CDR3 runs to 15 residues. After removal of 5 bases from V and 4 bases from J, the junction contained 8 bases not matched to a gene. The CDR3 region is CASSLWDRDPYGYTF. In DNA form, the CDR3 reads TGTGCCAGCAGCCTATGGGACAGGGACCCCTATGGCTACACCTTC.

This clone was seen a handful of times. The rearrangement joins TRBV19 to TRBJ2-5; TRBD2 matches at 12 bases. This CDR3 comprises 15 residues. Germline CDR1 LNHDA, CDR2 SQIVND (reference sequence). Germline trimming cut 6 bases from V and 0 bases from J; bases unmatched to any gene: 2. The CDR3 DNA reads TGTGCCAGTAGCCGACTAGCGGGGGACCAAGAGACCCAGTACTTC. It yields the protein CASSRLAGDQETQYF.

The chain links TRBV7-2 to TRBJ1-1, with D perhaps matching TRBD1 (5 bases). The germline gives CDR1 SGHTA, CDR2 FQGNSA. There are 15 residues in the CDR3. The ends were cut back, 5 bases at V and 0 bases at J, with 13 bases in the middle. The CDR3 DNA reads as TGTGCCAGCAGCCCCGGGGGGACGGTGAACACTGAAGCTTTCTTT. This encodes CASSPGGTVNTEAFF.